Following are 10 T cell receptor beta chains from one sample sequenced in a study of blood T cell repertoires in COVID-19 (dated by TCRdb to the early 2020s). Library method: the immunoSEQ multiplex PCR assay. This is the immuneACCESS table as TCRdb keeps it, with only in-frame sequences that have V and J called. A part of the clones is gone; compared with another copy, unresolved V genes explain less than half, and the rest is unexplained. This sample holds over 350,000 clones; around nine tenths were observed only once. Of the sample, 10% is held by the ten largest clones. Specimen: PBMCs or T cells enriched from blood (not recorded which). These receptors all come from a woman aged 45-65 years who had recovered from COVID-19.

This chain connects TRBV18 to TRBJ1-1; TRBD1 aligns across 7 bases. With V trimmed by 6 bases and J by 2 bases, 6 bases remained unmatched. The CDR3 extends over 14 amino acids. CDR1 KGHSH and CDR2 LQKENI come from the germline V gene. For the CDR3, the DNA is TGTGCCAGCTCCCGGGACAGACGAAACACTGAAGCTTTCTTT. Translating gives CASSRDRRNTEAFF.

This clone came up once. The CDR3 DNA follows: TGTGCCAGCAGCCTACAGGGGCGGCAAGCTTTCTTT. This sequence encodes CASSLQGRQAFF. The chain couples TRBV6-5 to TRBJ1-1; 7 bases align to TRBD1. The germline CDR1 and CDR2 sequences are MNHEY and SVGAGI. Unmatched junction bases numbered 7, after V lost 6 bases and J lost 9 bases. This CDR3 region has 12 residues.

CDR3 loop: CASSHVRRGKLFF. For the CDR3, the DNA is TGTGCCAGCAGCCATGTTAGGAGGGGAAAACTGTTTTTT. J is TRBJ1-4 and V is TRBV3-1 (or the pseudogene TRBV3-2); TRBD1 is a possible D gene (5 bases). The length of the CDR3 is 13 residues. V lost 3 bases, J lost 10 bases, and 12 bases lay in between. Germline CDR1 is LGHDT and CDR2 is YNNKEL (reference sequence).

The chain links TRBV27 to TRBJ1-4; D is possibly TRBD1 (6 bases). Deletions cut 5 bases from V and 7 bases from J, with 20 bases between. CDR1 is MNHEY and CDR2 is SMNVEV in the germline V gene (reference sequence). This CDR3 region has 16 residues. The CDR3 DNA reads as TGTGCCAGCAGTCCGGCCCGGACAGCCCGGGGTGAAAAACTGTTTTTT. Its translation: CASSPARTARGEKLFF.

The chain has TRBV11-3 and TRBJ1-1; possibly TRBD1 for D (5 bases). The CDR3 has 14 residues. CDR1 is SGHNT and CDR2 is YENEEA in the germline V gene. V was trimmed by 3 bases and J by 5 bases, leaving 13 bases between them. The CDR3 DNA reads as TGTGCCAGCAGCTTGGCCGGGGGAGGGACTGAAGCTTTCTTT. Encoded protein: CASSLAGGGTEAFF.

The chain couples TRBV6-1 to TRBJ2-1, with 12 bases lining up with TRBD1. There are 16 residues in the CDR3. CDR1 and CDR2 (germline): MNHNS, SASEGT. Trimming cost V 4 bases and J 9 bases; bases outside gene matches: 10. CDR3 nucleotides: TGTGCCAGCAGTGCCCCGGGACAGGGGGCACGTAGTGAGCAGTTCTTC. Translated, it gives CASSAPGQGARSEQFF.

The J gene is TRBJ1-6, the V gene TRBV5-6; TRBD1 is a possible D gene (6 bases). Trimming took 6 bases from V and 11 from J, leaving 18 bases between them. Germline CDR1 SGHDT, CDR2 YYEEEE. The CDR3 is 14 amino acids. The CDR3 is CASTDANRVTPLHF. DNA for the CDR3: TGTGCCAGCACCGACGCAAACAGGGTAACACCCCTCCACTTT. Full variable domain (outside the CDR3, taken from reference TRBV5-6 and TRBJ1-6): DAGVTQSPTHLIKTRGQQVTLRCSPKSGHDTVSWYQQALGQGPQFIFQYYEEEERQRGNFPDRFSGHQFPNYSSELNVNALLLGDSALYLCASTDANRVTPLHFGNGTRLTVT.

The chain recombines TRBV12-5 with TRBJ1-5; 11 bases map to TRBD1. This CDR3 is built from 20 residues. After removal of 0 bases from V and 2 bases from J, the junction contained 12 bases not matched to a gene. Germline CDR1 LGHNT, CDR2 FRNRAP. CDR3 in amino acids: CASGLVWWGTGGVGNQPQHF. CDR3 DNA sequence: TGTGCTAGTGGTTTGGTATGGTGGGGGACAGGGGGTGTCGGCAATCAGCCCCAGCATTTT.

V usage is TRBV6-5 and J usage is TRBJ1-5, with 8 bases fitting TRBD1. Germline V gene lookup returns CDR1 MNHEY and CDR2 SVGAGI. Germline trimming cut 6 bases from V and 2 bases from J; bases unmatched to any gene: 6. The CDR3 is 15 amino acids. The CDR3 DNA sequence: TGTGCCAGCAGATCCGACAGGGGACGCAATCAGCCCCAGCATTTT. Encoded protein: CASRSDRGRNQPQHF.

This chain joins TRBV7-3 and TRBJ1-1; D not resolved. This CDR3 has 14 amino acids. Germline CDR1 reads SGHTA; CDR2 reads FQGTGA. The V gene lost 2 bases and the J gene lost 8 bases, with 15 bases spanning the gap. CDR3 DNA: TGTGCCAGCAGCTTATATAGTCCGAGTGAAGAAGCTTTCTTT. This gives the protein CASSLYSPSEEAFF.